The clone carrying this T cell receptor (beta chain) was detected many times. Amplified TCR beta CDR3 regions came from RNA transcripts. The study used the HTBI primer set for a first-round RT-PCR of the TCR CDR3. TCRdb itself ran the multiplex PCR reads through MiXCR, one entry per CDR3 protein. Here the sample spans about half a million distinct CDR3 sequences, about 20% being singletons. This sample was included in a study of T cells in Graves' hyperthyroidism and ophthalmopathy. In the ophthalmopathy cohort, Clinical Activity Score was at least 3, NOSPECS grade at least 4, and duration under 3 months. The specimen was blood. This sequence originates from a man aged 40-50 years with Graves' ophthalmopathy.

The CDR3 spells CASSFNPTQYF. As DNA, the CDR3 is TGTGCCAGCAGTTTCAATCCTACGCAGTATTTT. The genes are TRBV28 and TRBJ2-3, with no clear D. V lost 3 bases and J 8 bases, leaving 6 bases between the germline ends. Looked up from germline, CDR1 is MDHEN and CDR2 is SYDVKM. CDR3 size: 11 residues.